These 32 T cell receptor beta chains were sequenced from one sample in a study of T cell responses to AZD1222 COVID-19 vaccine (dated by TCRdb to the early 2020s). Libraries came from the immunoSEQ multiplex PCR assay. In TCRdb, the immuneACCESS table is reduced to in-frame sequences with V and J assigned. These tables do not hold every clone; where another copy was compared, an unresolved V gene accounts for under half, and the others remain unexplained. The sample profile shows about 150,000 clones; roughly nine tenths of them were found once. Roughly 1.2% of the sample lies in the top ten. Sample time point, as interpreted from the label and publication: about 28 days (+/-7) after the second vaccine dose. Sample: peripheral blood, taken 28 days after the second AZD1222 dose. The source of these receptors is an adult who received the AZD1222 COVID-19 vaccine.

This clone was detected only once. This chain uses TRBV11-2 with TRBJ1-1, with no clear D. The CDR3 totals 14 residues. Germline V CDR1 and CDR2: SGHAT, FQNNGV. V dropped 4 bases and J dropped 6 bases, with 15 bases sitting between them. CDR3 in amino acids: CASSSRDIVSEAFF. CDR3 nucleotide sequence: TGTGCCAGCAGCTCTCGCGACATTGTTTCTGAAGCTTTCTTT.

The J gene is TRBJ2-5, the V gene TRBV7-3; 11 bases map to TRBD2. V shed 3 bases, J shed 7 bases, and the junction held 13 bases outside the gene matches. CDR3 length equals 17 residues. Looked up from germline, CDR1 is SGHTA and CDR2 is FQGTGA. Here the CDR3 reads CASSLVAGGPGFATQYF. CDR3 coding DNA: TGTGCCAGCAGCTTGGTAGCGGGAGGGCCGGGGTTTGCGACCCAGTACTTC.

The chain is built from TRBV27 and TRBJ2-3; a weak D match, TRBD1 (6 bases). Per the germline V gene, CDR1 is MNHEY and CDR2 is SMNVEV (reference sequence). This CDR3 spans 13 amino acids. V was shortened by 4 bases and J by 4 bases, with 9 bases between the two germline ends. The CDR3 coding sequence is TGTGCCAGCAGTTCCGGACAGTCAGATACGCAGTATTTT. Its protein product is CASSSGQSDTQYF.

J is TRBJ2-7 and V is TRBV5-5; a possible D gene is TRBD2 (5 bases). This CDR3 is 13 amino acids long. Trimming removed 5 bases from V and 5 bases from J, with 14 bases in between. From germline, CDR1 is SGHKS and CDR2 YYEKEE (reference sequence). CDR3 in DNA: TGTGCCAGCAGTCGGACCGGGGAGAACGAGCAGTACTTC. Translated: CASSRTGENEQYF. Full variable domain (remainder filled in from reference TRBV5-5 and TRBJ2-7): DAGVTQSPTHLIKTRGQQVTLRCSPISGHKSVSWYQQVLGQGPQFIFQYYEKEERGRGNFPDRFSARQFPNYSSELNVNALLLGDSALYLCASSRTGENEQYFGPGTRLTVT.

As DNA, the CDR3 is TGTGCCAGCATCCCGGACAGGGGGGGGGAAGCTTTCTTT. It specifies CASIPDRGGEAFF. The rearrangement uses TRBV7-2 and TRBJ1-1; 10 bases fit TRBD1. The germline gives CDR1 SGHTA, CDR2 FQGNSA. The length of the CDR3 is 13 residues. V was pared by 7 bases and J by 8 bases, with 7 bases of the junction left unmatched.

The chain joins TRBV18 to TRBJ1-2; D gene uncertain. Trimming left V 3 bases short and J 4 bases short, with 9 bases between. Germline-derived CDR1 and CDR2 are KGHSH and LQKENI. The CDR3 length is 13 residues. The CDR3 is CASSPKEGYGYTF. The CDR3 region has the DNA TGTGCCAGCTCACCGAAGGAAGGCTATGGCTACACCTTC.

This clone was seen more than once but under ten times. V usage is TRBV19 and J usage is TRBJ1-5, with 7 bases identical to TRBD1. Losses at the gene ends were 4 bases for V and 6 bases for J; bases not matched to a gene: 9. The CDR3 spans 15 residues. Germline assignment: CDR1 LNHDA and CDR2 SQIVND (reference sequence). The CDR3 loop is CASSNFRQGGQPQHF. DNA of the CDR3: TGTGCCAGTAGTAACTTCAGACAGGGCGGTCAGCCCCAGCATTTT.

This chain uses TRBV11-2 with TRBJ2-7, with D possibly being TRBD2 (7 bases). The CDR3 is 16 amino acids. Germline values: CDR1 SGHAT, CDR2 FQNNGV. V was pared by 1 base and J by 7 bases, with 20 bases between. The CDR3 DNA is TGTGCCAGCAGCTTAGGAGGGGGGGGCCTAGGCTATGAGCAGTACTTC. Protein product: CASSLGGGGLGYEQYF.

This rearrangement joins TRBV4-2 to TRBJ2-5, with 11 bases identical to TRBD1. CDR3 length equals 16 residues. CDR1 and CDR2 from the germline V gene are LGHNA and YNFKEQ. V shed 2 bases, J shed 4 bases, and the junction held 6 bases outside the gene matches. CDR3 loop: CASSQTGQGAAETQYF. Written as DNA, the CDR3 is TGTGCCAGCAGCCAAACCGGACAGGGGGCGGCAGAGACCCAGTACTTC.

The chain joins TRBV6-5 to TRBJ2-3; D is possibly TRBD2 (8 bases). Between the trimmed V and J ends, which lost 6 bases and 7 bases, there was a span of 20 bases. This CDR3 has 15 residues. The germline V gene encodes CDR1 MNHEY and CDR2 SVGAGI. CDR3 residues: CASRPPGLGGHTQYF. The CDR3 nucleotides read TGTGCCAGCAGACCCCCGGGACTAGGGGGCCATACGCAGTATTTT.

The chain has TRBV14 and TRBJ1-2; weak D call: TRBD1 (6 bases). This CDR3 spans 13 amino acids. Germline CDR1 SGHDN, CDR2 FVKESK. With 3 bases removed from V and 2 bases from J, the gap between germline ends came to 7 bases. CDR3 loop: CASSHGQNYGYTF. For the CDR3, the DNA is TGTGCCAGCAGCCATGGACAGAACTATGGCTACACCTTC.

This clone is a singleton in its sample. The chain links TRBV9 to TRBJ1-1; tentative D call: TRBD1 (6 bases). V shed 0 bases and J shed 3 bases, with 12 bases lying between them. The CDR3 is 15 amino acids. Per germline, CDR1 SGDLS and CDR2 YYNGEE. The CDR3 loop reads CASSVATGTDTEAFF. In DNA form, the CDR3 reads TGTGCCAGCAGCGTAGCTACAGGGACGGACACTGAAGCTTTCTTT.

The chain combines TRBV25-1 with TRBJ1-6; D is undetermined. CDR3 length: 16 residues. The germline gives CDR1 MGHDK, CDR2 SYGVNS. V shed 2 bases and J shed 6 bases, with 14 bases lying between them. The CDR3 DNA sequence: TGTGCCAGCAGTGAAGATACGGCAGATTTTAATTCACCCCTCCACTTT. This sequence encodes CASSEDTADFNSPLHF.

The chain recombines TRBV11-2 with TRBJ1-1; 8 bases align to TRBD1. CDR3 length: 15 residues. Germline CDR1 and CDR2: SGHAT and FQNNGV. Unmatched junction bases numbered 5, after V lost 5 bases and J lost 0 bases. CDR3 sequence reads: CASSGTDRVNTEAFF. DNA of the CDR3: TGTGCCAGCAGCGGGACGGACAGGGTGAACACTGAAGCTTTCTTT.

The rearrangement links TRBV7-3 to TRBJ1-1, with D unresolved. Germline values: CDR1 SGHTA, CDR2 FQGTGA. The V end was cut by 8 bases, the J end by 5 bases, with 12 bases between. The CDR3 is made up of 12 amino acids. CDR3: CASSRGRTEAFF. CDR3 bases: TGTGCCAGCTCCCGAGGGCGAACTGAAGCTTTCTTT.

This sequence joins TRBV7-2 and TRBJ1-2, with D perhaps TRBD1 (6 bases). The CDR3 loop spans 14 amino acids. CDR1 SGHTA and CDR2 FQGNSA come from the germline V gene. Trimming left V 1 base short and J 2 bases short, with 8 bases between. CDR3 in amino acids: CASSLVQGNYGYTF. The CDR3 DNA reads TGTGCCAGCAGCTTAGTCCAGGGGAACTATGGCTACACCTTC.

This clone was recorded a few times. The chain has TRBV12-3 or TRBV12-4 and TRBJ1-1, with D hard to call. The CDR3 has 13 amino acids. V was trimmed by 2 bases and J by 4 bases, leaving 8 bases between them. The CDR3, as DNA: TGTGCCAGCAGTTTACGTAAGGGCACTGAAGCTTTCTTT. Translation: CASSLRKGTEAFF.

The rearrangement uses TRBV29-1 and TRBJ2-7, with TRBD1 matching over 8 bases. This CDR3 has 14 amino acids. The germline V gene encodes CDR1 SQVTM and CDR2 ANQGSEA. V lost 7 bases, J lost 3 bases, and 11 bases stayed unmatched. In nucleotides, the CDR3 is TGCAGCGAAATCGGGACAGGCCTGAACTACGAGCAGTACTTC. Amino acid sequence: CSEIGTGLNYEQYF.

The CDR3 protein is CASSSTQGASTGELFF. CDR3 DNA: TGTGCCAGCAGCTCAACACAGGGGGCCAGCACCGGGGAGCTGTTTTTT. The chain joins TRBV9 to TRBJ2-2; TRBD1 matches 9 bases. The junction had 8 bases not matched to a gene; V was cut back by 4 bases and J by 4 bases. This CDR3 spans 16 amino acids. From germline, CDR1 is SGDLS and CDR2 YYNGEE.

V is TRBV5-6 and J is TRBJ1-2, with TRBD1 matching 9 bases. The CDR3 has 15 amino acids. The junction had 9 bases not matched to a gene; V was cut back by 4 bases and J by 5 bases. Germline CDR1 SGHDT, CDR2 YYEEEE. The CDR3 nucleotides read TGTGCCAGCAGCCCGCGACAGGGGGAGAAATATGGCTACACCTTC. Encoded protein: CASSPRQGEKYGYTF.

This clone has only one observation. The chain uses TRBV5-8 and TRBJ1-1, with unresolved D. CDR1 SGHTS and CDR2 YDEGEE come from the germline V gene. V dropped 4 bases and J dropped 1 base, with 8 bases sitting between them. This CDR3 contains 13 residues. The CDR3 protein is CASSLTWNTEAFF. CDR3 nucleotide sequence: TGTGCCAGCAGCCTTACATGGAACACTGAAGCTTTCTTT.

V gene TRBV29-1 combines with J gene TRBJ1-2; 8 positions agree with TRBD1. Per germline, CDR1 SQVTM and CDR2 ANQGSEA. The J segment lost 3 bases and the V segment lost 7 bases, leaving 10 bases of the junction unmatched. This CDR3 contains 14 residues. CDR3 sequence: CSASARGHHYGYTF. In nucleotides, the CDR3 is TGCAGCGCCTCGGCCAGGGGGCATCACTATGGCTACACCTTC.

The chain carries TRBV6-7 and TRBJ1-1, with 8 nucleotides matching TRBD1. TRBV6-7 is known as an ORF, though its function is uncertain. The V segment lost 6 bases and the J segment 1 base; nucleotides outside the gene matches: 7. The CDR3 length is 15 residues. CDR3 amino acids: CASRETGAWNTEAFF. The DNA for the CDR3 is TGTGCCAGCAGAGAGACAGGGGCGTGGAACACTGAAGCTTTCTTT.

V is TRBV7-8 and J is TRBJ1-2; 8 nucleotides match TRBD1. The CDR3 spans 16 residues. Germline assignment: CDR1 SGHVS and CDR2 FQNEAQ. Unmatched junction bases numbered 10, after V lost 1 base and J lost 6 bases. The CDR3 region has the DNA TGTGCCAGCAGCTTAGAGGGACAGGTTTACGGTCATGGCTACACCTTC. This gives the protein CASSLEGQVYGHGYTF. The entire variable domain, with the rest obtained from reference TRBV7-8 and TRBJ1-2, is as follows: GAGVSQSPRYKVAKRGQDVALRCDPISGHVSLFWYQQALGQGPEFLTYFQNEAQLDKSGLPSDRFFAERPEGSVSTLKIQRTQQEDSAVYLCASSLEGQVYGHGYTFGSGTRLTVV.

This chain uses TRBV7-9 with TRBJ1-2, with a tentative D call TRBD1 (5 bases). The CDR3 is made up of 12 amino acids. CDR1 is SEHNR, CDR2 FQNEAQ, per germline (reference sequence). Trimming cost V 0 bases and J 8 bases, with 7 bases left between them. The CDR3 spells CASSLADRGYTF. The CDR3 DNA sequence: TGTGCCAGCAGCTTAGCTGACAGAGGCTACACCTTC.

This clone appeared once. The chain links TRBV10-2 to TRBJ1-1; D unclear. V was cut by 3 bases and J by 8 bases, with 4 bases left in between. The CDR3 runs 10 residues. CDR1 and CDR2 (germline): WSHSY, SAAADI. The CDR3 sequence: CASSEGEAFF. The CDR3 DNA is TGCGCCAGCAGTGAAGGGGAAGCTTTCTTT.

This chain links TRBV10-3 with TRBJ2-2; TRBD1 is a possible D gene (5 bases). Deletions cut 4 bases from V and 0 bases from J, with 12 bases between. The germline V gene has CDR1 ENHRY and CDR2 SYGVKD. CDR3 length: 16 amino acids. CDR3 sequence: CAISGATVSNTGELFF. In nucleotides, the CDR3 is TGTGCCATCAGTGGCGCGACAGTCTCGAACACCGGGGAGCTGTTTTTT.

The chain recombines TRBV13 with TRBJ2-7; TRBD1 matches at 9 bases. The germline CDR1 and CDR2 sequences are PRHDT and FYEKMQ (reference sequence). This CDR3 contains 12 residues. V dropped 5 bases and J dropped 9; count of bases not matched to a gene: 5. CDR3 in amino acids: CASSQQGAGQYF. The CDR3 nucleotides read TGTGCCAGCAGCCAACAGGGGGCAGGGCAGTACTTC.

This clone was found once. The V gene is TRBV5-1, the J gene TRBJ2-1; unclear D gene. The CDR3 runs 15 residues. The V end lost 4 bases, the J end lost 2 bases, and 13 bases lay between the germline ends. Germline CDR1 reads SGHRS; CDR2 reads YFSETQ. The CDR3: CASSPQTGPYNEQFF. The CDR3 nucleotides are TGCGCCAGCAGCCCCCAGACCGGGCCCTACAATGAGCAGTTCTTC.

V is TRBV27 and J is TRBJ1-5, with D perhaps matching TRBD1 (5 bases). Trimming stripped 5 bases from V and 7 bases from J, with 18 bases between. CDR1 MNHEY and CDR2 SMNVEV come from the germline V gene (reference sequence). The CDR3 length is 15 residues. The chain's CDR3 is CASSPRDGLSQPQHF. DNA of the CDR3: TGTGCCAGCAGTCCGCGGGACGGGCTAAGCCAGCCCCAGCATTTT.

This chain connects TRBV12-3 or TRBV12-4 to TRBJ2-1, with D perhaps TRBD2 (5 bases). V lost 6 bases to trimming and J lost 9 bases, with 12 bases between them. This CDR3 has 12 residues. CDR3 sequence (DNA): TGTGCCAGCAGCCCACGGGGTAGTGAGCAGTTCTTC. Encoded protein: CASSPRGSEQFF.

The chain carries TRBV11-3 and TRBJ2-2, with 9 bases that match TRBD2. The CDR3 sequence is 15 residues long. Unmatched junction bases numbered 8, after V lost 6 bases and J lost 6 bases. Per the germline V gene, CDR1 is SGHNT and CDR2 is YENEEA. The CDR3: CASSDPGLAAGELFF. CDR3 nucleotide sequence: TGTGCCAGCAGTGACCCGGGACTAGCAGCCGGGGAGCTGTTTTTT.